The clone carrying this TCR beta chain was found a few times. The germline CDR1 and CDR2 sequences are ENHRY and SYGVKD. The CDR3 is 15 residues long. Trimming took 2 bases from V and 4 from J, leaving 14 bases between them. This sample is drawn from a study of blood T cell repertoires in COVID-19. Study at large: There were acute and convalescent COVID-19 samples, and they came from the United States, Italy and Spain.

Original analysis: How many nucleated cells were present was estimated from reference gene primer amplification. Clones were read by immunoSEQ multiplex PCR, and TCRdb kept only the in-frame ones, dropping some. V, J and clone size derive from that table, while D and trimming were established from the DNA sequence. The table lists around 40,000 clones, roughly 80% of them singletons. This clonotype was sampled from a woman older than 75 with acute or convalescent COVID-19. Sequencing was carried out using peripheral blood. V is TRBV10-3 and J is TRBJ1-2; D not resolved. The CDR3 here is CAISEQRGPGYGYTF. Written as DNA, the CDR3 is TGTGCCATCAGTGAGCAGCGGGGTCCAGGCTATGGCTACACCTTC.